A selection of T cell receptor beta chains follows, all from one sample in a study of blood T cell repertoires in COVID-19. Profiling relied on immunoSEQ multiplex PCR, and the TCRdb table lists in-frame clones only, not all of them. The sample lists approximately 290,000 clones, 90% occurring once. The specimen was PBMCs or T cells enriched from blood (not recorded which). Receptors originate from a woman aged 18-29 years with acute COVID-19. The CDR3 runs from the conserved cysteine through the conserved F or W. The D gene is left open where the match is weak. Rows give clone size only sometimes, using once, few, many, or a class for an expanded clone.

J gene: TRBJ2-1
V gene: TRBV21-1
clone size: .
D gene: .
CDR3 protein: CASSSRTSGMDSYNEQFF
CDR3 DNA: TGTGCCAGCAGCTCCCGGACTAGCGGGATGGATTCCTACAATGAGCAGTTCTTC

J gene: TRBJ2-1
V gene: TRBV9
clone size: .
D gene: TRBD2
CDR3 protein: CASSDGTSGYRGPGNEQFF
CDR3 DNA: TGTGCCAGCAGCGACGGGACTAGCGGATATAGGGGCCCCGGGAATGAGCAGTTCTTC

J gene: TRBJ1-2
V gene: TRBV28
clone size: .
D gene: TRBD1
CDR3 protein: CASSPGQGAYGYTF
CDR3 DNA: TGTGCCAGCAGTCCCGGACAGGGGGCTTATGGCTACACCTTC

J gene: TRBJ2-7
V gene: TRBV28
clone size: .
D gene: TRBD2
CDR3 protein: CASSPPRGAYEQYF
CDR3 DNA: TGTGCCAGCAGTCCACCCCGGGGGGCCTACGAGCAGTACTTC

J gene: TRBJ1-2
V gene: TRBV2
clone size: .
D gene: .
CDR3 protein: CASSPGGGRGYTF
CDR3 DNA: TGTGCCAGCAGTCCCGGGGGGGGCCGAGGCTACACCTTC

J gene: TRBJ2-7
V gene: TRBV15
clone size: .
D gene: TRBD1
CDR3 protein: CATSRTRDSYEQYF
CDR3 DNA: TGTGCCACCAGCAGGACCAGGGACAGCTACGAGCAGTACTTC

J gene: TRBJ2-1
V gene: TRBV3-1/TRBV3-2
clone size: .
D gene: .
CDR3 protein: CASSQGWRVSNEQFF
CDR3 DNA: TGTGCCAGCAGCCAGGGTTGGCGGGTTAGCAATGAGCAGTTCTTC

J gene: TRBJ1-5
V gene: TRBV24-1
clone size: .
D gene: .
CDR3 protein: CATGSGEYNQPQHF
CDR3 DNA: TGTGCCACCGGCAGCGGAGAGTACAATCAGCCCCAGCATTTT

J gene: TRBJ2-5
V gene: TRBV12-5
clone size: .
D gene: TRBD1
CDR3 protein: CASGLGQGKQETQYF
CDR3 DNA: TGTGCTAGTGGTTTGGGACAGGGTAAACAAGAGACCCAGTACTTC

J gene: TRBJ1-6
V gene: TRBV7-3
clone size: once
D gene: TRBD1
CDR3 protein: CASSLTGQGNSPLHF
CDR3 DNA: TGTGCCAGCAGCTTAACGGGACAGGGGAATTCACCCCTCCACTTT

J gene: TRBJ2-7
V gene: TRBV9
clone size: few
D gene: .
CDR3 protein: CASSVGGDSYEQYF
CDR3 DNA: TGTGCCAGCAGCGTAGGGGGGGACTCTTACGAGCAGTACTTC

J gene: TRBJ2-7
V gene: TRBV19
clone size: .
D gene: TRBD2
CDR3 protein: CASSLSGPGLAFEQYF
CDR3 DNA: TGTGCCAGTAGCCTATCCGGCCCGGGACTAGCCTTCGAGCAGTACTTC

J gene: TRBJ1-2
V gene: TRBV24-1
clone size: .
D gene: .
CDR3 protein: CATSFAGYGYTF
CDR3 DNA: TGTGCCACCAGTTTTGCAGGGTATGGCTACACCTTC

J gene: TRBJ1-1
V gene: TRBV18
clone size: .
D gene: TRBD1
CDR3 protein: CASSPGTGGHNTEAFF
CDR3 DNA: TGTGCCAGCTCACCCGGGACAGGGGGTCACAACACTGAAGCTTTCTTT

J gene: TRBJ2-2
V gene: TRBV5-6
clone size: .
D gene: .
CDR3 protein: CASSFQGRTGELFF
CDR3 DNA: TGTGCCAGCAGCTTCCAGGGGAGAACCGGGGAGCTGTTTTTT

J gene: TRBJ1-4
V gene: TRBV25-1
clone size: once
D gene: TRBD1
CDR3 protein: CASSDDRGLEKLFF
CDR3 DNA: TGTGCCAGCAGTGACGACAGGGGGCTTGAAAAACTGTTTTTT

J gene: TRBJ1-5
V gene: TRBV19
clone size: .
D gene: .
CDR3 protein: CASSLSGGYSNQPQHF
CDR3 DNA: TGTGCCAGTAGTCTCTCCGGCGGGTATAGCAATCAGCCCCAGCATTTT

J gene: TRBJ1-1
V gene: TRBV28
clone size: .
D gene: .
CDR3 protein: CASSGGSVRGTEAFF
CDR3 DNA: TGTGCCAGCAGTGGGGGCTCGGTCCGAGGCACTGAAGCTTTCTTT

J gene: TRBJ2-7
V gene: TRBV10-1
clone size: .
D gene: .
CDR3 protein: CASSDRESYEQYF
CDR3 DNA: TGCGCCAGCAGTGATCGGGAGTCCTACGAGCAGTACTTC

J gene: TRBJ2-7
V gene: TRBV18
clone size: .
D gene: .
CDR3 protein: CASSPGASYEQYF
CDR3 DNA: TGTGCCAGCTCACCAGGGGCCTCCTACGAGCAGTACTTC

J gene: TRBJ2-1
V gene: TRBV7-3
clone size: .
D gene: .
CDR3 protein: CASSLRGLTSYNEQFF
CDR3 DNA: TGTGCCAGCAGCCTCAGGGGACTAACCTCCTACAATGAGCAGTTCTTC

J gene: TRBJ1-1
V gene: TRBV6-5
clone size: once
D gene: TRBD1
CDR3 protein: CASSYSNRGRTEAFF
CDR3 DNA: TGTGCCAGCAGTTACTCAAACAGGGGACGCACTGAAGCTTTCTTT

J gene: TRBJ2-7
V gene: TRBV6-1
clone size: .
D gene: .
CDR3 protein: CASSEMVAPGYEQYF
CDR3 DNA: TGTGCCAGCAGTGAAATGGTCGCTCCGGGGTACGAGCAGTACTTC

J gene: TRBJ1-1
V gene: TRBV9
clone size: .
D gene: .
CDR3 protein: CASSPLGRGSSNTEAFF
CDR3 DNA: TGTGCCAGCAGCCCTCTGGGAAGGGGCTCAAGCAACACTGAAGCTTTCTTT

J gene: TRBJ2-1
V gene: TRBV27
clone size: .
D gene: TRBD2
CDR3 protein: CASTPLSGRANEQFF
CDR3 DNA: TGTGCCAGCACCCCCTTAAGCGGGAGGGCAAATGAGCAGTTCTTC

J gene: TRBJ2-7
V gene: TRBV2
clone size: .
D gene: TRBD1
CDR3 protein: CASSTGTGYYEQYF
CDR3 DNA: TGTGCCAGCAGCACCGGGACAGGGTATTACGAGCAGTACTTC

J gene: TRBJ2-7
V gene: TRBV28
clone size: .
D gene: TRBD1
CDR3 protein: CASRVQGKGSEQYF
CDR3 DNA: TGTGCCAGCAGGGTACAGGGGAAGGGTTCCGAGCAGTACTTC

J gene: TRBJ2-2
V gene: TRBV27
clone size: .
D gene: .
CDR3 protein: CASSFGGTGELFF
CDR3 DNA: TGTGCCAGCAGTTTTGGGGGGACCGGGGAGCTGTTTTTT

J gene: TRBJ2-1
V gene: TRBV13
clone size: .
D gene: TRBD2
CDR3 protein: CASSLELAVGHNEQFF
CDR3 DNA: TGTGCCAGCAGCTTAGAACTAGCGGTGGGGCACAATGAGCAGTTCTTC

J gene: TRBJ1-6
V gene: TRBV27
clone size: .
D gene: .
CDR3 protein: CASSLYNSPLHF
CDR3 DNA: TGTGCCAGCAGCCTATATAATTCACCCCTCCACTTT

J gene: TRBJ1-6
V gene: TRBV9
clone size: .
D gene: TRBD1
CDR3 protein: CASSTPRTGDNSPLHF
CDR3 DNA: TGTGCCAGCAGCACCCCGCGGACAGGGGACAATTCACCCCTCCACTTT

J gene: TRBJ1-4
V gene: TRBV9
clone size: .
D gene: .
CDR3 protein: CASSVSGASNEKLFF
CDR3 DNA: TGTGCCAGCAGCGTGAGCGGAGCAAGTAATGAAAAACTGTTTTTT

J gene: TRBJ1-1
V gene: TRBV11-2
clone size: .
D gene: .
CDR3 protein: CASSPSGFGTEAFF
CDR3 DNA: TGTGCCAGCAGCCCGTCGGGGTTTGGCACTGAAGCTTTCTTT

J gene: TRBJ2-3
V gene: TRBV27
clone size: once
D gene: TRBD2
CDR3 protein: CASTWGRGYTQYF
CDR3 DNA: TGTGCCAGCACTTGGGGGAGGGGATATACGCAGTATTTT

J gene: TRBJ2-3
V gene: TRBV7-2
clone size: .
D gene: TRBD2
CDR3 protein: CASSLAAGGGTDTQYF
CDR3 DNA: TGTGCCAGCAGCTTAGCTGCGGGGGGCGGCACAGATACGCAGTATTTT

J gene: TRBJ1-4
V gene: TRBV30
clone size: few
D gene: TRBD1
CDR3 protein: CAWSVGQGAYVGEKLFF
CDR3 DNA: TGTGCCTGGAGTGTGGGGCAGGGGGCCTACGTTGGGGAAAAACTGTTTTTT

J gene: TRBJ2-3
V gene: TRBV6-4
clone size: .
D gene: TRBD2
CDR3 protein: CASSDLSGGIRRRYGTDTQYF
CDR3 DNA: TGTGCCAGCAGTGACCTCTCGGGGGGAATCCGCCGACGATATGGCACAGATACGCAGTATTTT

J gene: TRBJ2-5
V gene: TRBV6-2/TRBV6-3
clone size: few
D gene: TRBD2
CDR3 protein: CASSSLAGEETQYF
CDR3 DNA: TGTGCCAGCAGTTCCCTAGCGGGAGAAGAGACCCAGTACTTC

J gene: TRBJ2-1
V gene: TRBV9
clone size: .
D gene: TRBD2
CDR3 protein: CASSVAPSGSYNEQFF
CDR3 DNA: TGTGCCAGCAGCGTAGCCCCTAGCGGGAGCTACAATGAGCAGTTCTTC

J gene: TRBJ1-5
V gene: TRBV28
clone size: .
D gene: .
CDR3 protein: CASSTLDSYQPQHF
CDR3 DNA: TGTGCCAGCAGCACTTTAGACAGCTATCAGCCCCAGCATTTT

J gene: TRBJ2-2
V gene: TRBV5-1
clone size: once
D gene: .
CDR3 protein: CASSDNRSPGELFF
CDR3 DNA: TGCGCCAGCAGTGATAATAGGAGTCCCGGGGAGCTGTTTTTT

J gene: TRBJ2-7
V gene: TRBV5-1
clone size: .
D gene: TRBD2
CDR3 protein: CASSEGLAGGPNSYEQYF
CDR3 DNA: TGCGCCAGCAGCGAGGGACTAGCGGGAGGGCCCAATTCATACGAGCAGTACTTC